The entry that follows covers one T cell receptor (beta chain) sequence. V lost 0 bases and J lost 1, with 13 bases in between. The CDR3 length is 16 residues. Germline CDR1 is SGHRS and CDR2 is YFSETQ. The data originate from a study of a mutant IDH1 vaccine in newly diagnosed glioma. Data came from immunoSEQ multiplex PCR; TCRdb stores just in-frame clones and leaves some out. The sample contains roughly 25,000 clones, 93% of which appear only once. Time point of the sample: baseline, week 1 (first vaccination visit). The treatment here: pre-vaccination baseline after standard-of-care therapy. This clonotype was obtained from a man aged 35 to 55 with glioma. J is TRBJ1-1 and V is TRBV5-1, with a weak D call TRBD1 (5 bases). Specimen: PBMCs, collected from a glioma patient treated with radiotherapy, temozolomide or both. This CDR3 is CASSLDRHSSNTEAFF. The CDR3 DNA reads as TGCGCCAGCAGCTTGGACAGGCACTCATCGAACACTGAAGCTTTCTTT.